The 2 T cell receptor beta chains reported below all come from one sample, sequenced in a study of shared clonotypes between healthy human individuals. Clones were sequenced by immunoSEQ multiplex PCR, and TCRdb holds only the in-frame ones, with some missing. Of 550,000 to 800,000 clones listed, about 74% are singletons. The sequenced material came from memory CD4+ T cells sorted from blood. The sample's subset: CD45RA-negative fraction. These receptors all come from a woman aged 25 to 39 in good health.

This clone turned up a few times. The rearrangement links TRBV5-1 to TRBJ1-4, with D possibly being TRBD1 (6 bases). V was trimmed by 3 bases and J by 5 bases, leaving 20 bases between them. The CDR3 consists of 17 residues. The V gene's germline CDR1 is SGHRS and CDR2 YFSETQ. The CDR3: CASSWTSGTPGNEKLFF. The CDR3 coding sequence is TGCGCCAGCAGCTGGACCAGCGGGACACCTGGAAATGAAAAACTGTTTTTT.

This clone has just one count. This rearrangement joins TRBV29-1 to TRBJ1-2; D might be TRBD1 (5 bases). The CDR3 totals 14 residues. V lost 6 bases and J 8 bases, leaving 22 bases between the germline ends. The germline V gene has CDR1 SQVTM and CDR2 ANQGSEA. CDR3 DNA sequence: TGCAGCGTGGGGGAGACAGCCTCAATCGGGGGCTACACCTTC. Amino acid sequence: CSVGETASIGGYTF.